This T cell receptor (beta chain) was observed in a study of vaccination and CD4 T cells after COVID-19. Concerning this clonotype: Its antigen is not known.

Trimming took 1 base from V and 12 from J, leaving 18 bases between them. CDR3 length: 14 amino acids. The V gene's germline CDR1 is KGHSH and CDR2 LQKENI. An Oncomine TCR Beta short-read assay was used to sequence the DNA from cultured CD4+ T cells. TCRdb reanalysed the PCR reads using MiXCR and keeps one entry per CDR3 protein. This table has about 8,900 distinct CDR3 sequences, 64% appearing once. Stated treatment: roughly 10-day PBMC culture with coronavirus spike peptide pools or control peptides (ViraFEST assay). In the ViraFEST assay, peptide-pool expansion preceded TCR sequencing of expanded clonotypes.

The receptor comes from a human donor who had recovered from COVID-19. The chain is built from TRBV18 and TRBJ1-1; D is uncertain. The sample comprised CD4+ T cells from blood, cultured in vitro. DNA for the CDR3: TGTGCCAGCTCACCACAGAGGGAGTGGATTCTATCTTTCTTT. Its translation is CASSPQREWILSFF. Full variable domain (outside the CDR3, taken from reference TRBV18 and TRBJ1-1): NAGVMQNPRHLVRRRGQEARLRCSPMKGHSHVYWYRQLPEEGLKFMVYLQKENIIDESGMPKERFSAEFPKEGPSILRIQQVVRGDSAAYFCASSPQREWILSFFGQGTRLTVV.